The entry below describes one TCR beta chain. Other nucleotide sequences from this sample produce the same CDR3. The data derive from a study of T cells in tumors after PD-1 blockade. V shed 5 bases and J 6 bases; nucleotides not matched to a gene: 6. Looked up from germline, CDR1 is MNHEY and CDR2 is SVGAGI. The CDR3 length is 14 residues. TCRdb's copy holds only in-frame clones and misses some; the assay was immunoSEQ multiplex PCR. The sample lists about 33,000 clones; 78% were seen once. The source was PBMCs, collected before anti-PD-1 treatment. The receptor's source is a human donor with basal cell carcinoma. The genes are TRBV6-5 and TRBJ1-5, with 8 bases that match TRBD1. The CDR3 region is CASSPDRGGQPQHF. The CDR3 nucleotides are TGTGCCAGCAGTCCCGACAGGGGAGGTCAGCCCCAGCATTTT.